This entry describes one T cell receptor (beta chain). The antigen is unknown. The V gene end was trimmed by 4 bases and the J gene end by 2 bases; junction bases not matched to a gene: 14. Per germline, CDR1 MDHEN and CDR2 SYDVKM. This CDR3 has 18 residues. This record belongs to a study of radiotherapy plus CTLA-4 blockade in lung cancer. Study-wide results and caveats: Clones of tumor-derived TCRs expanded in blood after radiotherapy plus ipilimumab. Early clonal dynamics of blood T cells, together with interferon-beta, were reported as the best response predictor.

Participants had chemo-refractory metastatic non-small-cell lung cancer and were treated with focal radiation plus ipilimumab CTLA-4 blockade. TCRdb's copy holds only in-frame clones and misses some; the assay was immunoSEQ multiplex PCR. The sample includes about 91,000 clones, about three quarters of them seen just once. This TCR came from a human donor with non-small cell lung cancer that progressed on radiotherapy plus ipilimumab. Sequenced here: peripheral blood, sampled from a patient treated with radiotherapy plus ipilimumab. This rearrangement joins TRBV28 to TRBJ2-7; 10 positions match TRBD2. This CDR3 is CASSSPESGRAVPYEQYF. Here the CDR3 DNA reads TGTGCCAGCAGTTCCCCCGAGAGCGGGAGGGCGGTACCCTACGAGCAGTACTTC.